This TCR beta chain was documented in a study of blood T cell repertoires in COVID-19. In the study overall: Whether acute or convalescent, the COVID-19 samples came from the United States, Italy and Spain. T cells, B-cell-depleted T cells, or PBMCs supplied cDNA or gDNA.

This table comes from immunoSEQ multiplex PCR, and its TCRdb copy is limited to in-frame clones, with some not included. Of about 110,000 clones listed, 80% to 85% are singletons. The CDR3 length is 14 residues. Trimming took 7 bases from V and 2 from J; bases not matched to a gene: 5. CDR1 is SQVTM and CDR2 is ANQGSEA in the germline V gene. The chain joins TRBV29-1 to TRBJ2-5; 12 bases map to TRBD2. Material: peripheral blood. This TCR was sampled from a woman in her seventies with acute or convalescent COVID-19. The CDR3 region has the DNA TGCAGCGCTAGGACTAGCGGGGTTCAAGAGACCCAGTACTTC. Its translation is CSARTSGVQETQYF.